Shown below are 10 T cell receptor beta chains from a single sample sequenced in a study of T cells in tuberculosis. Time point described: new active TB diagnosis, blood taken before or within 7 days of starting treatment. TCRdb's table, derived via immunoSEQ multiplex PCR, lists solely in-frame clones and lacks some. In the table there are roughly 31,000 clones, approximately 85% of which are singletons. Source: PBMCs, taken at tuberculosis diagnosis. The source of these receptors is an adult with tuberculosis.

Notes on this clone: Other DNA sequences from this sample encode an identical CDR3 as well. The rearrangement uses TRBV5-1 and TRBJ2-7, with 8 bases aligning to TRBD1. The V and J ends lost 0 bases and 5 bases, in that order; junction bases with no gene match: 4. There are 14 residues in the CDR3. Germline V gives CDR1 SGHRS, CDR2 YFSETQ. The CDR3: CASSLAQGAHEQYF. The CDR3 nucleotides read TGCGCCAGCAGCTTGGCGCAGGGGGCCCACGAGCAGTACTTC.

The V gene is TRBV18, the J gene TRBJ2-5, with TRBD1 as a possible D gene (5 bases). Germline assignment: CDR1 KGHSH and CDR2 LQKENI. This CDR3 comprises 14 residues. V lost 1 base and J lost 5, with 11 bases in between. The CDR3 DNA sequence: TGTGCCAGCTCACCACAGGGCAGGGCGGAGACCCAGTACTTC. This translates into CASSPQGRAETQYF. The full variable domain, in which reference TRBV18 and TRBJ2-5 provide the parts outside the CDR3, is NAGVMQNPRHLVRRRGQEARLRCSPMKGHSHVYWYRQLPEEGLKFMVYLQKENIIDESGMPKERFSAEFPKEGPSILRIQQVVRGDSAAYFCASSPQGRAETQYFGPGTRLLVL.

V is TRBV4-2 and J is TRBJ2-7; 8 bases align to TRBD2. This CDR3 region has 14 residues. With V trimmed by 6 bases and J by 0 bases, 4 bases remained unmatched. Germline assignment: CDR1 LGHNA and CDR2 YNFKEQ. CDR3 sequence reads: CASSRGGSSYEQYF. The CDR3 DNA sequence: TGTGCCAGCAGTCGGGGGGGGAGCTCCTACGAGCAGTACTTC.

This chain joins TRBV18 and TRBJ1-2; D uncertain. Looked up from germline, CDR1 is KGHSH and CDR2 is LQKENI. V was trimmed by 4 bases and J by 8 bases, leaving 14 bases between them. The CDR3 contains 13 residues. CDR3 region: CASSLYTEKGYTF. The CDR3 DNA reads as TGTGCCAGCTCACTCTACACGGAGAAGGGCTACACCTTC.

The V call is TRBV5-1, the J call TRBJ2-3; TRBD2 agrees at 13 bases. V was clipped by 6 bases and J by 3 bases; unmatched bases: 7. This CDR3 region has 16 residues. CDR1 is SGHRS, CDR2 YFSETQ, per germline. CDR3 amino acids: CASKSSGLAGTDTQYF. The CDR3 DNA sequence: TGCGCCAGCAAGAGCTCGGGACTAGCGGGAACAGATACGCAGTATTTT. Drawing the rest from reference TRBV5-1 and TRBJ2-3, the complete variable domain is KAGVTQTPRYLIKTRGQQVTLSCSPISGHRSVSWYQQTPGQGLQFLFEYFSETQRNKGNFPGRFSGRQFSNSRSEMNVSTLELGDSALYLCASKSSGLAGTDTQYFGPGTRLTVL.

The CDR3 nucleotides are TGTGCCAGCAGCGAGGGAGGGGGACAAGAGACCCAGTACTTC. Residues: CASSEGGGQETQYF. The chain is built from TRBV9 and TRBJ2-5; D might be TRBD2 (7 bases). The germline V gene has CDR1 SGDLS and CDR2 YYNGEE. The CDR3 loop spans 14 amino acids. The V end lost 3 bases, the J end lost 2 bases, and 11 bases lay between the germline ends.

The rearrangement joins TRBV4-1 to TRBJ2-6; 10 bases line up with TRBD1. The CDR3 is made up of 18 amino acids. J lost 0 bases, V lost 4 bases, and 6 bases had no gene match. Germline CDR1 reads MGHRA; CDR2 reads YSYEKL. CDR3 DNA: TGCGCCAGCAGCCCGACAGGGGGCGCTTCCTCTGGGGCCAACGTCCTGACTTTC. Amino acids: CASSPTGGASSGANVLTF.

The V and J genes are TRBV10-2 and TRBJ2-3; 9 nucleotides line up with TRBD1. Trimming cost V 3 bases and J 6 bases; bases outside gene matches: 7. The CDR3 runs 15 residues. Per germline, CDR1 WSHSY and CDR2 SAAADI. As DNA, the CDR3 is TGCGCCAGCAGTGAAGTCGGGACAGGGTTCGATACGCAGTATTTT. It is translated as CASSEVGTGFDTQYF.

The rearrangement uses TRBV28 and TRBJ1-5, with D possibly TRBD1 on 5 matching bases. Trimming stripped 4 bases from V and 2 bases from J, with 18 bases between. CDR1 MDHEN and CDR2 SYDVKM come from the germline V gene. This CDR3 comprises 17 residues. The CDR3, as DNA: TGTGCCAGCAGTTGGTCCTCTCCAGGGAAACGCAATCAGCCCCAGCATTTT. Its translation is CASSWSSPGKRNQPQHF.

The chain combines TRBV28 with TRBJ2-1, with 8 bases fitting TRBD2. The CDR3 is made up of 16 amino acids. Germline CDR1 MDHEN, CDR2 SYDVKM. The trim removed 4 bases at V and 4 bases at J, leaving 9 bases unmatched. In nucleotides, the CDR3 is TGTGCCAGCAGTTCCCCCGGGGTAGCGGGGTACAATGAGCAGTTCTTC. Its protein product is CASSSPGVAGYNEQFF.